This record concerns one T cell receptor beta chain sequence. The individuals used as controls were healthy donors who had been matched for both age and sex. TEMRA cells were FACS-enriched, unlike CD8+ and CD4+ T cells, which were negatively isolated. These data are taken from a study of CD8 T cells in Susac syndrome. An amount of RNA that ranged from roughly 0.45 to 1 ug was reverse transcribed with random hexamers. immunoSEQ multiplex PCR amplified TCR beta CDR3 across 54 Vbeta, 13 Jbeta. Via MiXCR, TCRdb re-called the immunoSEQ multiplex PCR reads, giving one row per CDR3 protein. The table includes about 60,000 distinct CDR3 sequences, around nine tenths detected once. Sequencing input: CD8+ T cells from PBMCs. The source of this sequence is a human donor in good health.

The CDR3 here is CASSKVWGQGDDNQPQHF. CDR3 nucleotide sequence: TGTGCCAGCAGCAAAGTGTGGGGACAGGGGGATGACAATCAGCCCCAGCATTTT. V usage is TRBV21-1 and J usage is TRBJ1-5; the table calls TRBD1, which could not be checked here. TRBV21-1 is noted as a pseudogene. This CDR3 has 18 residues.